This TCR beta chain originates from a study of naive and memory T cell subsets (dated by TCRdb to 2016 to 2017). For the study in its entirety: The study applied an open-source, UMI-based TCR alpha and beta sequencing pipeline to sorted naive and memory peripheral blood T cell subsets. The functional CMV T cell responses agreed completely with IgG serology results. RNA was DNase-treated and reverse transcribed with TCR constant-region primers, mostly using SuperScript III. The full study reports these points: A few larger clonotypes were found in naive repertoires, especially CD8, and these larger clonotypes were possibly memory cells re-expressing CD45RA. The repertoire findings for the naive and memory subsets could not be validated against a ground truth, as none was available. Each clonotype was defined as a single alpha or beta chain sequence rather than as a paired alpha/beta receptor. Following error correction, more than 85% of naive TCR sequences occurred only once, which made naive abundance distributions much steeper than those of memory subsets. A power law was followed by TCR abundance, with an exponent that differed between naive and memory subsets but was consistent across the three individuals. RNA-based TCR counts may be influenced by expression changes linked to T cell activation and differentiation. In both CD4 and CD8 cells, going from naive through CM, EM and EMRA, the Gini index went up while Shannon and inverse Simpson diversity went down.

Separate amplification of TCR alpha and beta chain libraries was performed from the second PCR step onward. CMV status of each donor was established by measuring IFNgamma production from CD4+ T cells after fresh PBMCs were stimulated overnight with CMV viral lysate. CD4 T cells were positively selected using Miltenyi beads, after which CD8 T cells were positively selected from the CD4-negative fraction. Cells stained for CD3, CD4, CD8, CD45RA, CD27 and a live/dead dye were sorted on a BD Aria II into four subsets by CD45RA and CD27. Blood came from a few healthy volunteers, each fractionated into CD4 and CD8 T cells and then into four differentiation subsets. Roughly 110 ml of peripheral blood was collected from each donor, and PBMC were isolated by Ficoll-Paque PLUS density-gradient centrifugation. The sorted cells were lysed in RLT buffer, after which RNA was extracted using a Qiagen RNeasy kit and kept at -80 degrees C.

Preparation of the library involved UMI-ligation and nested PCR. The beta constant-region primer consisted of an equimolar mixture of two oligonucleotides that together covered TRBC1 and TRBC2. The ligated cDNA went through four rounds of PCR with nested alpha and beta constant-region primers together with the SP2 primer. A single-stranded oligonucleotide bearing the SP2 primer plus a 12-nucleotide UMI was ligated onto the 3' end of the cDNA by T4 RNA ligase 1. The ligation reaction was kept at 16 degrees C for about 20-24 hours. PCR2 was typically performed as a SYBR Green qPCR and was stopped at a predetermined threshold so that over-amplification was prevented. All purifications after the first were performed with Agencourt AMPure XP magnetic beads. Libraries were quantified by Qubit and checked on a TapeStation, where a main peak was expected near 650 bp. Sequencing of the pooled libraries was done on an Illumina MiSeq using v2 2x251 paired-end kits, which typically yielded roughly 0.95-2.1 million reads per sample. Each sample library was pooled at 4 to 5 nM, and roughly 5-8% PhiX was included to improve cluster recognition. In the source study's methods: FASTQ reads processed by Demultiplexor were assigned V and J genes by Decombinator through tag matching that tolerated a single base-pair mismatch. Collapsinator used UMIs to correct both sequencing errors and frequency errors arising from PCR heterogeneity. TCRs were translated and CDR3s were extracted from the conserved cysteine to the FGXG phenylalanine by CDR3Translator, with non-productive sequences being flagged. Gini, Shannon entropy and inverse Simpson indices were calculated on repertoires subsampled to equal numbers of UMI-defined TCRs. Clonotype abundance distributions were fitted to a power law by maximum likelihood within the linear range. When run on a single naive CD8 sample, MIGEC and the pipeline yielded similar UMI counts, similar unique TCR numbers and similar clonal distributions. One analysis removed from the naive repertoire any naive TCRs that were also present in any memory subset from the same donor. A set of some 7,000 CMV-associated CDR3 sequences, compiled from VDJdb and a published dataset, was used to search the repertoires. TCRdb trimmed the raw reads at Q25, called clones with MiXCR and kept productive beta chains. Records with the same CDR3 protein are collapsed into one entry carrying the most frequent genes and DNA. The V and J calls reflect TCRdb's pipeline rather than the authors' work. Counted in this sample were under 150,000 distinct CDR3 sequences; about a fifth of them appeared once. Roughly 0.6% of the sample is in the top ten clones.

This clonotype was observed many times. Its antigen is still unknown. Base qualities were left out, and no much larger clone turns up one base away. The sample comprised naive CD8+ T cells from blood. The cell subset or site label here, explained by the study, means: naive T cells, CD45RA high CD27+. The source of this sequence is a human donor in good health.

This receptor carries the CDR3 CASSQGDRRYTDTQYF. The nucleotide sequence reads as follows: TGTGCCAGCAGCCAAGGGGACAGACGCTACACAGATACGCAGTATTTT. The chain employs TRBV7-2 and TRBJ2-3; the central 7 bases match TRBD1. V is cut back by 5 bases and J by 2 bases, with 10 bases in the junction unmatched. From the cysteine up to the phenylalanine, the CDR3 has a length of 16 residues. Left in the record is the CDR3 DNA by itself, 48 bases read in frame from the first base. CDR1 SGHTA and CDR2 FQGNSA were looked up in the germline V gene.